The 26 T cell receptor beta chains listed next were all sequenced from one sample in a study of blood T cell repertoires in COVID-19. Here immunoSEQ multiplex PCR was the method, and the copy in TCRdb shows in-frame clones only, minus some. The sample comprises about 70,000 clones, more than 70% of which are singletons, and 35% to 40% rests with the top ten. Sequencing used peripheral blood. Receptors were obtained from a woman aged 80 or over with active or convalescent COVID-19.

V usage is TRBV3-1 (or the pseudogene TRBV3-2) and J usage is TRBJ2-1, with D perhaps TRBD1 (5 bases). The V end lost 1 base, the J end lost 7 bases, and 11 bases lay between the germline ends. This CDR3 has 14 amino acids. Germline V lookup: CDR1 LGHDT, CDR2 YNNKEL (reference sequence). CDR3: CASSQGVQGNEQFF. The CDR3 nucleotides read TGTGCCAGCAGCCAAGGAGTCCAGGGAAATGAGCAGTTCTTC.

The table lists this clone with a count of one. J is TRBJ2-5 and V is TRBV1; TRBD2, the table's D call, was not compared with the DNA. TRBV1 is given as a pseudogene. The length of the CDR3 is 16 residues. CDR3: CTSSQDRLARQETQYF. The CDR3 region has the DNA TGCACCAGCAGCCAGGATAGACTAGCGAGACAAGAGACCCAGTACTTC.

The chain combines TRBV4-3 with TRBJ1-3; D possibly corresponds to TRBD1 (5 bases). Looked up from germline, CDR1 is LGHNA and CDR2 is YSLEER. Trimming left V 0 bases short and J 4 bases short, with 13 bases between. This CDR3 has 16 residues. The CDR3 DNA follows: TGCGCCAGCAGCCAAGATGATCAGGGTAGGGGAAACACCATATATTTT. Translation: CASSQDDQGRGNTIYF.

The V call is TRBV28, the J call TRBJ2-5, with TRBD2 as a possible D gene (6 bases). Germline CDR1 reads MDHEN; CDR2 reads SYDVKM. V was cut by 6 bases and J by 1 base, with 12 bases left in between. CDR3 length: 14 residues. The CDR3, as DNA: TGTGCCAGCAGAATCGGCGGGGCCCAAGAGACCCAGTACTTC. Amino acids: CASRIGGAQETQYF.

The J gene is TRBJ1-2, the V gene TRBV29-1; possibly TRBD1 for D (6 bases). The germline V gene encodes CDR1 SQVTM and CDR2 ANQGSEA. The CDR3 extends over 13 amino acids. Trimming shortened V by 8 bases and J by 4 bases, and 17 bases separated the two germline ends. CDR3 protein: CSIKIQGPYGYTF. In DNA form, the CDR3 reads TGCAGCATAAAGATACAGGGACCCTATGGCTACACCTTC.

This clone appeared once. The CDR3 nucleotides read TGTGCCAGCAGCTTAAGACCGGGGGGTACGGGCGGGGAGCTGTTTTTT. Protein product: CASSLRPGGTGGELFF. V is TRBV7-2 and J is TRBJ2-2; TRBD2 matches at 7 bases. The V segment lost 2 bases and the J segment 7 bases; nucleotides outside the gene matches: 10. Per the germline V gene, CDR1 is SGHTA and CDR2 is FQGNSA. CDR3 length equals 16 residues.

The sample holds a few counts of this clone. The rearrangement uses TRBV20-1 and TRBJ1-3; TRBD1 matches at 10 bases. The CDR3 has 14 amino acids. Germline V gene sequence: CDR1 DFQATT, CDR2 SNEGSKA (reference sequence). With 3 bases clipped from V and 8 bases from J, the junction kept 7 bases outside the gene matches. The CDR3 spells CSASPWTGGDTIYF. Here the CDR3 DNA reads TGCAGTGCTAGTCCCTGGACAGGGGGAGACACCATATATTTT.

The CDR3 DNA reads as TGTGCCAGCAGCTTGGGTAGGGACAGGGTCTACGAGCAGTACTTC. It is translated as CASSLGRDRVYEQYF. V gene TRBV5-6 combines with J gene TRBJ2-7; 9 bases line up with TRBD1. The germline V gene has CDR1 SGHDT and CDR2 YYEEEE. V trimming: 0 bases; J trimming: 3 bases; junction bases outside the gene matches: 4. CDR3 length equals 15 residues.

V is TRBV19 and J is TRBJ2-3; tentatively, D is TRBD2 (6 bases). The V and J ends lost 7 bases and 1 base respectively, with 15 bases between them. The CDR3 covers 15 residues. Germline lookup yields CDR1 LNHDA and CDR2 SQIVND (reference sequence). This CDR3 reads CASTPLGGGTDTQYF. Here the CDR3 DNA reads TGTGCCAGTACCCCCCTCGGAGGGGGCACAGATACGCAGTATTTT.

The chain combines TRBV28 with TRBJ2-1; perhaps TRBD1 as D (7 bases). This CDR3 contains 15 residues. The germline gives CDR1 MDHEN, CDR2 SYDVKM. V dropped 2 bases and J dropped 7 bases, with 15 bases sitting between them. In DNA form, the CDR3 reads TGTGCCAGCAGTTTACAGGGGGGCTCTGCGAATGAGCAGTTCTTC. It encodes CASSLQGGSANEQFF.

The chain recombines TRBV27 with TRBJ2-1; perhaps TRBD1 as D (7 bases). CDR3 length: 15 residues. Germline lookup yields CDR1 MNHEY and CDR2 SMNVEV (reference sequence). Trimming left V 5 bases short and J 3 bases short, with 14 bases between. CDR3 region: CASSRGTESYNEQFF. The CDR3 DNA reads TGTGCCAGCAGTCGCGGGACAGAAAGCTACAATGAGCAGTTCTTC.

This chain links TRBV5-6 with TRBJ1-2; maybe TRBD1 (6 bases). The germline V gene has CDR1 SGHDT and CDR2 YYEEEE. Trimming took 2 bases from V and 8 from J, leaving 10 bases between them. The CDR3 consists of 12 residues. CDR3 nucleotides: TGTGCCAGCAGCTTACAGGGTGGAGGCTACACCTTC. The encoded protein is CASSLQGGGYTF.

The chain has TRBV6-5 and TRBJ1-5, with D maybe TRBD1 (5 bases). This CDR3 spans 13 amino acids. Germline assignment: CDR1 MNHEY and CDR2 SVGAGI. V was cut by 5 bases and J by 7 bases, with 12 bases left in between. For the CDR3, the DNA is TGTGCCAGCAGTATAGGGGATTTCCAGCCCCAGCATTTT. Translated: CASSIGDFQPQHF.

This chain links TRBV6-5 with TRBJ2-2, with TRBD2 as a possible D gene (5 bases). In germline, CDR1 is MNHEY, CDR2 SVGAGI. There are 15 residues in the CDR3. V was shortened by 2 bases and J by 6 bases, with 13 bases between the two germline ends. CDR3 DNA: TGTGCCAGCAGTTACGCTAGCCACCCCCCCGGGGAGCTGTTTTTT. The encoded protein is CASSYASHPPGELFF.

The V call is TRBV9, the J call TRBJ2-7; a possible D gene is TRBD1 (5 bases). V lost 2 bases to trimming and J lost 0 bases, with 15 bases between them. Per germline, CDR1 SGDLS and CDR2 YYNGEE. The CDR3 is 16 amino acids. The DNA for the CDR3 is TGTGCCAGCAGCGTCGAGACAGCCTCCAGCTCCTACGAGCAGTACTTC. The encoded protein is CASSVETASSSYEQYF.

The V and J genes are TRBV7-2 and TRBJ2-7, with TRBD2 identical over 7 bases. Germline assignment: CDR1 SGHTA and CDR2 FQGNSA. V gave up 3 bases and J gave up 2 bases; unmatched junction bases: 4. There are 14 residues in the CDR3. The CDR3 protein is CASSFERGPYEQYF. The CDR3 DNA is TGTGCCAGCAGCTTCGAGCGGGGACCCTACGAGCAGTACTTC.

The rearrangement links TRBV28 to TRBJ1-1; 10 positions agree with TRBD1. V lost 4 bases to trimming and J lost 1 base; unmatched junction nucleotides: 3. Looked up from germline, CDR1 is MDHEN and CDR2 is SYDVKM. This CDR3 region has 15 residues. CDR3 sequence: CASSWGQGRNTEAFF. CDR3 sequence (DNA): TGTGCCAGCAGTTGGGGACAGGGGAGGAACACTGAAGCTTTCTTT.

This chain links TRBV7-8 with TRBJ2-5; 7 positions agree with TRBD1. The V and J ends lost 2 bases and 2 bases, in that order; junction bases with no gene match: 2. This CDR3 is built from 14 residues. Germline values: CDR1 SGHVS, CDR2 FQNEAQ. This chain's CDR3 is CASSLRDRQETQYF. CDR3 DNA sequence: TGTGCCAGCAGCTTACGGGACAGACAAGAGACCCAGTACTTC.

The chain employs TRBV14 and TRBJ2-3, with D possibly matching TRBD2 (5 bases). V was clipped by 1 base and J by 5 bases, with 13 bases between them. CDR3 length: 15 residues. From germline, CDR1 is SGHDN and CDR2 FVKESK. The CDR3 nucleotides are TGTGCCAGCAGCCAAGGTTTTAGAGGGCTAGATACGCAGTATTTT. Its translation: CASSQGFRGLDTQYF.

V is TRBV10-3 and J is TRBJ2-4; 8 nucleotides match TRBD2. CDR3 length: 13 amino acids. From germline, CDR1 is ENHRY and CDR2 SYGVKD. V gave up 2 bases and J gave up 6 bases; unmatched junction bases: 0. The chain's CDR3 is CAISETSGNIQYF. Written as DNA, the CDR3 is TGTGCCATCAGTGAGACTAGCGGAAACATTCAGTACTTC.

CDR3 sequence reads: CSVVVAGVETQYF. In DNA form, the CDR3 reads TGCAGCGTTGTAGTGGCAGGGGTAGAGACCCAGTACTTC. The chain employs TRBV29-1 and TRBJ2-5, with D possibly TRBD1 on 6 matching bases. CDR1 and CDR2 from the germline V gene are SQVTM and ANQGSEA. Deletions cut 4 bases from V and 4 bases from J, with 13 bases between. The CDR3 totals 13 residues.

The J gene is TRBJ1-1, the V gene TRBV7-9; TRBD1 aligns across 10 bases. Germline V lookup: CDR1 SEHNR, CDR2 FQNEAQ (reference sequence). The CDR3 length is 15 residues. Losses at the gene ends were 5 bases for V and 6 bases for J; bases not matched to a gene: 9. CDR3 in DNA: TGTGCCAGCAGCCCTCGGGACAGGGGACTATCTGAAGCTTTCTTT. It yields the protein CASSPRDRGLSEAFF.

This chain uses TRBV4-1 with TRBJ1-2; 11 bases line up with TRBD1. Germline V lookup: CDR1 MGHRA, CDR2 YSYEKL. V lost 6 bases to trimming and J lost 4 bases; unmatched junction nucleotides: 10. The CDR3 has 16 residues. The DNA for the CDR3 is TGCGCCAGCAGATGGACAGGGGGCGATTACTTCTATGGCTACACCTTC. It codes for CASRWTGGDYFYGYTF.

The genes are TRBV19 and TRBJ2-5; 13 nucleotides match TRBD2. This CDR3 comprises 17 residues. The germline V gene encodes CDR1 LNHDA and CDR2 SQIVND (reference sequence). The V gene end was trimmed by 1 base and the J gene end by 4 bases; junction bases not matched to a gene: 6. CDR3 DNA sequence: TGTGCCAGTAGTATAGGACTAGCGGGGGGCGCGGGAGAGACCCAGTACTTC. Translation gives CASSIGLAGGAGETQYF. The full variable domain, completed using reference TRBV19 and TRBJ2-5, is DGGITQSPKYLFRKEGQNVTLSCEQNLNHDAMYWYRQDPGQGLRLIYYSQIVNDFQKGDIAEGYSVSREKKESFPLTVTSAQKNPTAFYLCASSIGLAGGAGETQYFGPGTRLLVL.

V gene TRBV19 combines with J gene TRBJ2-5, with no clear D. The CDR3 has 13 amino acids. V gave up 2 bases and J gave up 4 bases, with 8 bases separating them. Germline-derived CDR1 and CDR2 are LNHDA and SQIVND (reference sequence). CDR3 sequence reads: CASSINSRETQYF. DNA for the CDR3: TGTGCCAGTAGTATAAACAGCCGAGAGACCCAGTACTTC.

This chain links TRBV11-3 with TRBJ1-2, with a weak D call TRBD1 (5 bases). Germline loops: CDR1 SGHNT, CDR2 YENEEA. The CDR3 is 12 residues long. V lost 2 bases and J 8 bases, leaving 9 bases between the germline ends. Here the CDR3 DNA reads TGTGCCAGCAGCTTATCGGGGGACGGCTACACCTTC. Amino acid sequence: CASSLSGDGYTF.